This entry lists 30 T cell receptor beta chains sequenced from one sample in a study of CD8 T cells in Susac syndrome. The RNA, about 0.5 to 1 ug, was put through reverse transcription using random hexamers. TCRdb reprocessed the immunoSEQ multiplex PCR reads with MiXCR, giving one entry per CDR3 protein. Of a few hundred thousand distinct CDR3 sequences in the sample, 95% were seen once. Sequenced input: CD4+ T cells from PBMCs. The receptors here all came from a human donor with multiple sclerosis.

The chain recombines TRBV12-3 or TRBV12-4 with TRBJ2-1, with D possibly TRBD2 on 5 matching bases. The CDR3 covers 11 residues. Trimming took off 5 bases at V and 12 bases at J, with 11 bases between the two ends. CDR3 sequence reads: CASSQDWGQFF. The CDR3 DNA reads as TGTGCCAGCAGTCAGGACTGGGGGCAGTTCTTC.

CDR3 in amino acids: CASSPPGGVGYEQYF. In nucleotides, the CDR3 is TGTGCCAGCTCACCACCGGGGGGAGTTGGGTACGAGCAGTACTTC. The chain has TRBV18 and TRBJ2-7; D might be TRBD2 (6 bases). The V gene lost 0 bases and the J gene lost 4 bases, with 13 bases spanning the gap. Germline-derived CDR1 and CDR2 are KGHSH and LQKENI. The CDR3 consists of 15 residues.

The CDR3 DNA follows: TGCAGTGTTGTAAAGGTGGGGAAAGCTTTCTTT. This encodes CSVVKVGKAFF. This chain links TRBV20-1 with TRBJ1-1; D not certain. Germline V gene lookup returns CDR1 DFQATT and CDR2 SNEGSKA (reference sequence). Trimming pared 7 bases from V and 9 bases from J, leaving 15 bases between. This CDR3 spans 11 amino acids.

The chain combines TRBV5-1 with TRBJ1-2; 7 bases are shared with TRBD1. This CDR3 comprises 14 residues. Germline trimming cut 6 bases from V and 8 bases from J; bases unmatched to any gene: 13. CDR1 SGHRS and CDR2 YFSETQ come from the germline V gene. The CDR3 loop is CASNYGGGGKGYTF. CDR3 DNA sequence: TGCGCCAGCAATTACGGAGGGGGCGGCAAAGGCTACACCTTC.

The chain links TRBV29-1 to TRBJ1-2; unclear D gene. Germline V gene sequence: CDR1 SQVTM, CDR2 ANQGSEA. The CDR3 consists of 11 residues. V was cut by 5 bases and J by 8 bases, with 12 bases left in between. The CDR3, as DNA: TGCAGCGTTCAGCGTCAGATGGGCTACACCTTC. This encodes CSVQRQMGYTF.

A few counts support this clonotype. This rearrangement joins TRBV14 to TRBJ2-1, with unresolved D. CDR1 and CDR2 from the germline V gene are SGHDN and FVKESK. This CDR3 comprises 11 residues. V shed 1 base and J shed 8 bases, with 3 bases lying between them. The CDR3 loop is CASSQVYEQFF. DNA for the CDR3: TGTGCCAGCAGCCAAGTCTATGAGCAGTTCTTC.

J is TRBJ1-2 and V is TRBV6-1; TRBD1 might be the D (6 bases). The germline CDR1 and CDR2 sequences are MNHNS and SASEGT. The CDR3 sequence is 14 residues long. V was pared by 3 bases and J by 4 bases, with 12 bases between. CDR3 sequence reads: CASSDTLGGYGYTF. The CDR3 bases are TGTGCCAGCAGTGACACACTAGGGGGCTATGGCTACACCTTC.

This chain connects TRBV7-2 to TRBJ1-2; a weak D match, TRBD1 (5 bases). The V gene lost 6 bases and the J gene lost 3 bases, with 14 bases spanning the gap. The CDR3 is 14 residues long. The germline V gene encodes CDR1 SGHTA and CDR2 FQGNSA. CDR3 nucleotides: TGTGCCAGCAGGTCCACGGGGGACCACTATGGCTACACCTTC. This gives the protein CASRSTGDHYGYTF.

The J gene is TRBJ2-2, the V gene TRBV15, with D unresolved. This CDR3 comprises 17 residues. V was cut by 0 bases and J by 0 bases, with 11 bases left in between. CDR1 and CDR2 from the germline V gene are LNHNV and YYDKDF (reference sequence). CDR3 nucleotides: TGTGCCACCAGCAGAGATTACATAGTTTCGAACACCGGGGAGCTGTTTTTT. Its translation: CATSRDYIVSNTGELFF. The variable domain in full, with the rest retrieved from reference TRBV15 and TRBJ2-2, is DAMVIQNPRYQVTQFGKPVTLSCSQTLNHNVMYWYQQKSSQAPKLLFHYYDKDFNNEADTPDNFQSRRPNTSFCFLDIRSPGLGDTAMYLCATSRDYIVSNTGELFFGEGSRLTVL.

V usage is TRBV3-1 and J usage is TRBJ2-7; 12 bases agree with TRBD2. Germline V gene sequence: CDR1 LGHDT, CDR2 YNNKEL (reference sequence). The CDR3 contains 16 residues. Trimming at V came to 0 bases and at J to 10 bases, leaving 10 bases not matched to a gene. The DNA of the CDR3 is TGTGCCAGCAGCCAAGACCGGACTAGCGGGAACCCCACTCAGTACTTC. Its protein is CASSQDRTSGNPTQYF.

The chain employs TRBV5-1 and TRBJ1-2; tentatively, D is TRBD1 (6 bases). Germline-derived CDR1 and CDR2 are SGHRS and YFSETQ. The V end was cut by 4 bases, the J end by 4 bases, with 14 bases between. This CDR3 spans 14 amino acids. CDR3 sequence (DNA): TGCGCCAGCAGCGTCCGGGACACAGGCTATGGCTACACCTTC. This gives the protein CASSVRDTGYGYTF.

The V and J genes are TRBV7-3 and TRBJ2-5; no definite D call. CDR1 is SGHTA and CDR2 is FQGTGA in the germline V gene. V was trimmed by 0 bases and J by 1 base, leaving 6 bases between them. CDR3 size: 14 residues. CDR3 amino acids: CASSLTRIQETQYF. The CDR3 DNA follows: TGTGCCAGCAGCTTAACACGAATCCAAGAGACCCAGTACTTC. Supplemented by reference TRBV7-3 and TRBJ2-5, the full variable domain reads GAGVSQTPSNKVTEKGKYVELRCDPISGHTALYWYRQSLGQGPEFLIYFQGTGAADDSGLPNDRFFAVRPEGSVSTLKIQRTERGDSAVYLCASSLTRIQETQYFGPGTRLLVL.

The CDR3 reads CASSQDWAAGFGEQFF. Written as DNA, the CDR3 is TGCGCCAGCAGCCAAGATTGGGCTGCCGGGTTTGGTGAGCAGTTCTTC. V usage is TRBV4-1 and J usage is TRBJ2-1; D gene unclear. The CDR3 sequence is 16 residues long. Germline V CDR1 and CDR2: MGHRA, YSYEKL. V shed 0 bases and J shed 9 bases, with 18 bases lying between them.

This clonotype was detected once. This chain connects TRBV5-1 to TRBJ2-1; the D gene is possibly TRBD2 (6 bases). V lost 2 bases to trimming and J lost 5 bases, with 11 bases between them. Germline assignment: CDR1 SGHRS and CDR2 YFSETQ. The length of the CDR3 is 14 residues. The CDR3 DNA sequence: TGCGCCAGCAGCTTCGGGACTTGGCACAATGAGCAGTTCTTC. Translation: CASSFGTWHNEQFF.

The J gene is TRBJ2-1, the V gene TRBV10-3, with D uncertain. Germline assignment: CDR1 ENHRY and CDR2 SYGVKD. Trimming took 7 bases from V and 1 from J, leaving 14 bases between them. There are 15 residues in the CDR3. The CDR3 bases are TGTGCCATCACCATGGACGCCCGGTCCTACAATGAGCAGTTCTTC. Its translation is CAITMDARSYNEQFF.

V gene TRBV4-1 combines with J gene TRBJ1-5; no reliable D call. Trimming removed 0 bases from V and 3 bases from J, with 9 bases in between. CDR3 length: 15 amino acids. Germline values: CDR1 MGHRA, CDR2 YSYEKL. The CDR3 region is CASSQEGRDNQPQHF. The CDR3 DNA is TGCGCCAGCAGCCAAGAGGGCAGAGACAATCAGCCCCAGCATTTT.

The chain uses TRBV7-2 and TRBJ2-1; no clear D gene. This CDR3 is built from 13 residues. Per the germline V gene, CDR1 is SGHTA and CDR2 is FQGNSA. V was trimmed by 0 bases and J by 5 bases, leaving 5 bases between them. For the CDR3, the DNA is TGTGCCAGCAGCTTAGCCCGACACAATGAGCAGTTCTTC. As protein: CASSLARHNEQFF. The full variable domain, rest sourced from reference TRBV7-2 and TRBJ2-1, is GAGVSQSPSNKVTEKGKDVELRCDPISGHTALYWYRQSLGQGLEFLIYFQGNSAPDKSGLPSDRFSAERTGGSVSTLTIQRTQQEDSAVYLCASSLARHNEQFFGPGTRLTVL.

The chain recombines TRBV6-5 with TRBJ2-7, with D unclear. Germline V CDR1 and CDR2: MNHEY, SVGAGI. Trimming removed 7 bases at V and 0 bases at J, with 13 bases between. The CDR3 has 14 amino acids. The CDR3: CASNSAGPSYEQYF. The CDR3 nucleotides read TGTGCCAGCAATTCGGCCGGGCCCTCCTACGAGCAGTACTTC.

The chain recombines TRBV11-2 with TRBJ2-4; D remains unclear. Germline V lookup: CDR1 SGHAT, CDR2 FQNNGV. The CDR3 totals 10 residues. The V end was cut by 8 bases, the J end by 5 bases, with 4 bases between. Written as DNA, the CDR3 is TGTGCCAGCGGGGAAAACATTCAGTACTTC. This translates into CASGENIQYF.

The chain uses TRBV10-3 and TRBJ2-7, with D uncertain. V lost 2 bases and J lost 2, with 10 bases in between. The germline CDR1 and CDR2 sequences are ENHRY and SYGVKD. The CDR3 totals 14 residues. CDR3 loop: CAISEGYLTYEQYF. For the CDR3, the DNA is TGTGCCATCAGTGAGGGCTACCTTACCTACGAGCAGTACTTC.

The sample holds one count of this clonotype. The chain couples TRBV29-1 to TRBJ2-1, with TRBD1 as a possible D gene (6 bases). Between the trimmed V and J ends, which lost 5 bases and 2 bases, there was a span of 13 bases. This CDR3 has 14 residues. The germline V gene encodes CDR1 SQVTM and CDR2 ANQGSEA. CDR3 in DNA: TGCAGCGTTCAAGGGGGAAGTCCCTACAATGAGCAGTTCTTC. Its translation is CSVQGGSPYNEQFF.

The chain has TRBV7-2 and TRBJ2-5; a weak D match, TRBD1 (6 bases). Germline CDR1 and CDR2: SGHTA and FQGNSA. Trimming took off 2 bases at V and 2 bases at J, with 9 bases between the two ends. The CDR3 contains 14 residues. The CDR3 here is CASSLQQGQETQYF. In DNA form, the CDR3 reads TGTGCCAGCAGCTTACAGCAGGGGCAAGAGACCCAGTACTTC.

The gene calls are TRBV10-3 and TRBJ1-2; D is possibly TRBD1 (5 bases). The V end lost 7 bases, the J end lost 3 bases, and 15 bases lay between the germline ends. CDR1 and CDR2 (germline): ENHRY, SYGVKD. The CDR3 is 14 residues long. The CDR3 reads CAITQDSGYYGYTF. CDR3 DNA: TGTGCCATCACTCAAGATTCAGGGTACTATGGCTACACCTTC.

This clonotype has only one observation. The J gene is TRBJ2-7, the V gene TRBV7-9; D is possibly TRBD1 (6 bases). CDR1 SEHNR and CDR2 FQNEAQ come from the germline V gene (reference sequence). The V end lost 9 bases, the J end lost 1 base, and 16 bases lay between the germline ends. The CDR3 totals 14 residues. CDR3: CASKHRELSYEQYF. DNA of the CDR3: TGTGCCAGTAAGCACAGGGAGCTATCCTACGAGCAGTACTTC. Looking up the rest from reference TRBV7-9 and TRBJ2-7 gives the full variable domain: DTGVSQNPRHKITKRGQNVTFRCDPISEHNRLYWYRQTLGQGPEFLTYFQNEAQLEKSRLLSDRFSAERPKGSFSTLEIQRTEQGDSAMYLCASKHRELSYEQYFGPGTRLTVT.

This rearrangement joins TRBV19 to TRBJ2-1, with 7 bases that match TRBD2. The CDR3 is 15 residues long. The germline V gene has CDR1 LNHDA and CDR2 SQIVND (reference sequence). Unmatched junction bases numbered 6, after V lost 3 bases and J lost 4 bases. The CDR3 here is CASSISGPIYNEQFF. In nucleotides, the CDR3 is TGTGCCAGTAGTATTAGCGGGCCTATTTACAATGAGCAGTTCTTC.

The chain employs TRBV7-2 and TRBJ2-5; D possibly corresponds to TRBD2 (6 bases). Germline V gives CDR1 SGHTA, CDR2 FQGNSA. The CDR3 is 15 amino acids. V gave up 1 base and J gave up 7 bases, with 16 bases separating them. The CDR3 DNA reads TGTGCCAGCAGCTTAGGCGGGACGGGGGTCCTGACCCAGTACTTC. It translates to CASSLGGTGVLTQYF.

Only one count was recorded for this clonotype. The CDR3 reads CASSQRRQGAGTDTQYF. As DNA, the CDR3 is TGTGCCAGCAGCCAAAGAAGACAGGGGGCCGGGACAGATACGCAGTATTTT. The V and J genes are TRBV3-1 and TRBJ2-3; TRBD1 matches 10 bases. Trimming took 2 bases from V and 3 from J; bases not matched to a gene: 8. The germline CDR1 and CDR2 sequences are LGHDT and YNNKEL (reference sequence). The CDR3 is 17 amino acids.

This clonotype was recorded once. V is TRBV29-1 and J is TRBJ2-3; 11 bases agree with TRBD2. The CDR3 extends over 16 amino acids. Trimming removed 3 bases from V and 2 bases from J; junction bases left unmatched: 7. Germline CDR1 is SQVTM and CDR2 is ANQGSEA. CDR3 DNA sequence: TGCAGCGTTGACCAACTAGCGGGGGACCTCACAGATACGCAGTATTTT. Translating it yields CSVDQLAGDLTDTQYF.

V and J are TRBV30 and TRBJ2-3; 9 bases agree with TRBD2. The ends lost 4 bases at V and 9 bases at J; junction bases unmatched: 8. There are 13 residues in the CDR3. Per germline, CDR1 GTSNPN and CDR2 SVGIG (reference sequence). CDR3 residues: CAWNRGRAETQYF. For the CDR3, the DNA is TGTGCCTGGAACCGCGGGAGGGCGGAAACGCAGTATTTT.

Only one count was recorded for this clonotype. The V call is TRBV4-1, the J call TRBJ2-1; TRBD2 aligns across 7 bases. V lost 4 bases to trimming and J lost 5 bases; unmatched junction nucleotides: 14. The CDR3 has 17 residues. Per germline, CDR1 MGHRA and CDR2 YSYEKL. This CDR3 reads CASSPPLALATDNEQFF. As DNA, the CDR3 is TGCGCCAGCAGCCCCCCCCTGGCACTAGCGACCGACAATGAGCAGTTCTTC.